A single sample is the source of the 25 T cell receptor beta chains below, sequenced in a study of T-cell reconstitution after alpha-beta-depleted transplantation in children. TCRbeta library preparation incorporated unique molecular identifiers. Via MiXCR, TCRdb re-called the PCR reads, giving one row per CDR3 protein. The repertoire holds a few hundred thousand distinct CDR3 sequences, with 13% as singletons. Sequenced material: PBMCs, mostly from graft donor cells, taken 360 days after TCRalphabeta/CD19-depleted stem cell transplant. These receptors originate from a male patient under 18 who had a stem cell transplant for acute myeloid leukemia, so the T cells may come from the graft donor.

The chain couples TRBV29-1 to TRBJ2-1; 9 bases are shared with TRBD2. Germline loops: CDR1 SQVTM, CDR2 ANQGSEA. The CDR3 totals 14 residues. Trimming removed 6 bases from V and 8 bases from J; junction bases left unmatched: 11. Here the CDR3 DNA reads TGCAGCGTGGATCCGGGACTAGCCACCGATGAGCAGTTCTTC. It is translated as CSVDPGLATDEQFF.

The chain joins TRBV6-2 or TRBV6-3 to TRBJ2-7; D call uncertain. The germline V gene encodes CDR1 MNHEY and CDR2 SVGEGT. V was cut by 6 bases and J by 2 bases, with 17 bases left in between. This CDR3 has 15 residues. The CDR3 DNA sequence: TGTGCCAGCAGGTCGTGGGGAAAGACCACCTACGAGCAGTACTTC. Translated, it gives CASRSWGKTTYEQYF.

DNA of the CDR3: TGCGCCAGCAGTCCAACTAGAGGCTCCTACAATGAGCAGTTCTTC. Protein product: CASSPTRGSYNEQFF. This chain joins TRBV10-1 and TRBJ2-1; a weak D match, TRBD2 (5 bases). V shed 5 bases and J shed 0 bases, with 11 bases lying between them. Germline V CDR1 and CDR2: WNHNN, SYGVQD (reference sequence). The CDR3 consists of 15 residues.

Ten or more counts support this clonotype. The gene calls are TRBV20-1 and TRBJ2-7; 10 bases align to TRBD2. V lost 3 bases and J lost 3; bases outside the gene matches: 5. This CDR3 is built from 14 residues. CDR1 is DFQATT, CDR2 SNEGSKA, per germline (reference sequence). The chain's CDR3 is CSASTSGAYYEQYF. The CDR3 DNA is TGCAGTGCTAGCACTAGCGGGGCCTACTACGAGCAGTACTTC.

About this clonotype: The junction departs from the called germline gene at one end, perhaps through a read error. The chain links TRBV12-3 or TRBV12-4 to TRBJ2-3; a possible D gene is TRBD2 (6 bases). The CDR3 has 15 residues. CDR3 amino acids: CASRLAVWGGDTQYF. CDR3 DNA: TGTGCCAGCAGATTAGCGGTTTGGGGCGGAGATACGCAGTATTTT.

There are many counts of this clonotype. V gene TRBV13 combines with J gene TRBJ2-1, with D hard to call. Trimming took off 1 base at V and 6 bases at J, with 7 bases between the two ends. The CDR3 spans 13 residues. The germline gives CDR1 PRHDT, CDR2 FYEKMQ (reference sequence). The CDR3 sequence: CASSLVHSNEQFF. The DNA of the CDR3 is TGTGCCAGCAGCTTAGTCCACAGCAATGAGCAGTTCTTC.

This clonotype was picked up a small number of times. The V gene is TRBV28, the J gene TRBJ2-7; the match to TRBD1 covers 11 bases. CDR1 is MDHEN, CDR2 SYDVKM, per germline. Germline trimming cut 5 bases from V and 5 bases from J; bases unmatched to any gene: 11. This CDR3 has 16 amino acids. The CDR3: CASSPLGQGAFNEQYF. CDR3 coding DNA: TGTGCCAGCAGTCCCCTTGGACAGGGGGCTTTTAACGAGCAGTACTTC.

CDR3 in DNA: TGTGCCAGCATCGATAACAGGGATCTAGCCAAAAACATTCAGTACTTC. Translation: CASIDNRDLAKNIQYF. The chain carries TRBV27 and TRBJ2-4; TRBD1 is a possible D gene (6 bases). V was trimmed by 7 bases and J by 0 bases, leaving 16 bases between them. This CDR3 is built from 16 residues. Germline-derived CDR1 and CDR2 are MNHEY and SMNVEV (reference sequence).

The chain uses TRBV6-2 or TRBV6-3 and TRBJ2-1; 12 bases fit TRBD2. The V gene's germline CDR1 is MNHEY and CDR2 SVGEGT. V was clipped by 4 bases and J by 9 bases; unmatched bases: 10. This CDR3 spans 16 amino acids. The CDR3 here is CASSSETSGSLFEQFF. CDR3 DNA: TGTGCCAGCAGTTCCGAGACTAGCGGGAGTTTGTTTGAGCAGTTCTTC.

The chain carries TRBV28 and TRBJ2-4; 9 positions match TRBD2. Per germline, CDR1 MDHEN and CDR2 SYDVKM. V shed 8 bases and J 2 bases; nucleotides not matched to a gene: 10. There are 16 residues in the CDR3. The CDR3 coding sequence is TGTGCCAGCGCGACAGCGGGAGGACACCCCAAAAACATTCAGTACTTC. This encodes CASATAGGHPKNIQYF.

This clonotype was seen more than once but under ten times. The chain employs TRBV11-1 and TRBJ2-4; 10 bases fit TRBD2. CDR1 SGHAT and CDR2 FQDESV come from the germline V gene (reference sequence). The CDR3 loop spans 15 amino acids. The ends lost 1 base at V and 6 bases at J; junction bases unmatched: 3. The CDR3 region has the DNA TGTGCCAGCAGCTTAGTGGCTAGCGGGGGAAACATTCAGTACTTC. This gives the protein CASSLVASGGNIQYF.

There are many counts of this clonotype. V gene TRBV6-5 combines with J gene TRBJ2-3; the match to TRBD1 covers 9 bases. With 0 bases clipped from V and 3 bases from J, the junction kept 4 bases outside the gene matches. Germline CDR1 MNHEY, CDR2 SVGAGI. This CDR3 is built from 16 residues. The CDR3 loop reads CASSYSGQGITDTQYF. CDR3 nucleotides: TGTGCCAGCAGTTACTCCGGACAGGGGATAACAGATACGCAGTATTTT.

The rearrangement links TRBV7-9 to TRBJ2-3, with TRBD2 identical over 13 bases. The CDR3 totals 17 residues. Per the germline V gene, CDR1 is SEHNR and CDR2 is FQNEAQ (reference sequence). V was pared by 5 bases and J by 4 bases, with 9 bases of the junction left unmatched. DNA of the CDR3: TGTGCCAGCAGCCCGCGGACTAGCGGGAGTCGCCCAGATACGCAGTATTTT. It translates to CASSPRTSGSRPDTQYF.

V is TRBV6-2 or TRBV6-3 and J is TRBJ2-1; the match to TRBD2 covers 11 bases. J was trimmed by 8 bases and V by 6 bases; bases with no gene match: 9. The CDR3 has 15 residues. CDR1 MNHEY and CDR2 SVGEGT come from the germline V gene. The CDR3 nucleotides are TGTGCCAGCAGGTACAGTAGCGGGAGGGATGATGAGCAGTTCTTC. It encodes CASRYSSGRDDEQFF.

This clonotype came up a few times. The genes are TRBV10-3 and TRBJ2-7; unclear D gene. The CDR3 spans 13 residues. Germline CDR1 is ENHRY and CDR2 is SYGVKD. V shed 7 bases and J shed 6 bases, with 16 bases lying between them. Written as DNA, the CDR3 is TGTGCCATCACGGGTGAAAGAGAGTTCGAGCAGTACTTC. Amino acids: CAITGEREFEQYF.

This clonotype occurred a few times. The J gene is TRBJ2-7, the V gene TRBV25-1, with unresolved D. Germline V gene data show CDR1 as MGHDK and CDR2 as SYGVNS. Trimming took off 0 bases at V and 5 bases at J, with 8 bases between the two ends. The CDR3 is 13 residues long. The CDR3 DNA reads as TGTGCCAGCAGTGAATACGGGTCCCACGAGCAGTACTTC. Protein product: CASSEYGSHEQYF.

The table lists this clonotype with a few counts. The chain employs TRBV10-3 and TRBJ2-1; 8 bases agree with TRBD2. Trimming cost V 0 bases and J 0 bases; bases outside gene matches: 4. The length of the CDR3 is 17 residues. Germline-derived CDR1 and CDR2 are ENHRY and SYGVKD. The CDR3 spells CAISESTSGASYNEQFF. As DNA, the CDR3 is TGTGCCATCAGTGAGTCCACTAGCGGAGCCTCCTACAATGAGCAGTTCTTC.

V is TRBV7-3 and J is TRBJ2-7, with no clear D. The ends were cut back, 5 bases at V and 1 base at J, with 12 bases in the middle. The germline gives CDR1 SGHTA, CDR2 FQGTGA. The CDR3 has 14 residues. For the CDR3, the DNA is TGTGCCAGCAGCGTCGGGTCCCCATCCTACGAGCAGTACTTC. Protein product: CASSVGSPSYEQYF.

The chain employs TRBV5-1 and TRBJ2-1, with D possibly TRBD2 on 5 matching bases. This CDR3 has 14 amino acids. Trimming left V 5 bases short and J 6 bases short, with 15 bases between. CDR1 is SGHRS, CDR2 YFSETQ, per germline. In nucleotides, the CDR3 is TGCGCCAGCAGATGGGCAGGAGGAGTCAATGAGCAGTTCTTC. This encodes CASRWAGGVNEQFF.

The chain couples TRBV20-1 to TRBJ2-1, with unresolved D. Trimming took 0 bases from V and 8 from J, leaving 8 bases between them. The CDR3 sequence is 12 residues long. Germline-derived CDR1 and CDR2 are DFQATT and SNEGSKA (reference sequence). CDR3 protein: CSARDLFDEQFF. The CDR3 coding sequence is TGCAGTGCTAGAGATCTTTTCGATGAGCAGTTCTTC.

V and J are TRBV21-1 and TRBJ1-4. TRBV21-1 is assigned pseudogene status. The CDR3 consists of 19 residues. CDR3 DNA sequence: TGTGCCAGCAGCATCACAACAGCTATCCAGCGGGGAGAGGTTGGAAAACTGTTTTTT. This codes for CASSITTAIQRGEVGKLFF.

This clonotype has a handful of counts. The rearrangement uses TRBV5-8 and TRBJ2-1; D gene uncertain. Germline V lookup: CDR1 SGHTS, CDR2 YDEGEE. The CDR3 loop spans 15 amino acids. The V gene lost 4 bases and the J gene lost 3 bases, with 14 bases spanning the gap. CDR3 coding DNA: TGTGCCAGCAGCCAAACGGACCCCTTCTACAATGAGCAGTTCTTC. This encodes CASSQTDPFYNEQFF. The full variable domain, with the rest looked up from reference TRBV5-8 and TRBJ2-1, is EAGVTQSPTHLIKTRGQQATLRCSPISGHTSVYWYQQALGLGLQFLLWYDEGEERNRGNFPPRFSGRQFPNYSSELNVNALELEDSALYLCASSQTDPFYNEQFFGPGTRLTVL.

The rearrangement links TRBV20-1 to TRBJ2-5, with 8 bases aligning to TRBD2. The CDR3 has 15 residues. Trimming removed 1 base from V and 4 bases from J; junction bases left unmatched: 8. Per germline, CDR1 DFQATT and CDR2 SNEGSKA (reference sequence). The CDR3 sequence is CSARVLTSVGETQYF. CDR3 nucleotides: TGCAGTGCTAGAGTCCTGACTAGCGTCGGAGAGACCCAGTACTTC.

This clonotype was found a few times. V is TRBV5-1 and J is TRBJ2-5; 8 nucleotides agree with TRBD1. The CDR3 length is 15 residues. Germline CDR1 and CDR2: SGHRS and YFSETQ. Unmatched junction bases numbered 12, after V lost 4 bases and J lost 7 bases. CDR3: CASSVRQGREWTQYF. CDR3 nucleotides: TGCGCCAGCAGCGTCAGACAGGGGCGGGAATGGACCCAGTACTTC. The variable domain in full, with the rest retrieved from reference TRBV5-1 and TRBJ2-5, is KAGVTQTPRYLIKTRGQQVTLSCSPISGHRSVSWYQQTPGQGLQFLFEYFSETQRNKGNFPGRFSGRQFSNSRSEMNVSTLELGDSALYLCASSVRQGREWTQYFGPGTRLLVL.

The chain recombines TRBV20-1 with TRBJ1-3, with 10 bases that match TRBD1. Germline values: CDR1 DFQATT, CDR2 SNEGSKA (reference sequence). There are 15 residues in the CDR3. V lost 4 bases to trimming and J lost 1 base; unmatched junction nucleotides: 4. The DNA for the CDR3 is TGCAGTGCTATAGGGACAGGGGAATCTGGAAACACCATATATTTT. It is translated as CSAIGTGESGNTIYF.